These T cell receptor delta chains were read from a single sample in a study of Vδ1+ human thymocytes. TCRdb re-called clones from the multiplex PCR reads via CATT. The data hold roughly 55,000 delta-chain clones, with around 15% observed a single time. Sequencing input: Vdelta1+ gamma-delta thymocytes from the thymus. These receptors were obtained from a boy under two years old who had congenital heart surgery. Both conserved end residues are part of each CDR3. Fields, in order: J gene, V gene, clone size, D gene, CDR3 protein, CDR3 DNA. The D gene is left open where the match is weak. A clone size is listed for some rows: how often the clone was seen (once, few, many), or a class if it is expanded.

j_gene: TRDJ1; v_gene: TRDV1; abundance: few; d_gene: TRDD2; CDR3aa: CALGELPRPSYATVIAGLIF; CDR3nt: TGTGCTCTTGGGGAACTACCACGGCCTTCCTACGCAACAGTGATTGCCGGACTCATCTTT
j_gene: TRDJ1; v_gene: TRDV1; abundance: -; d_gene: TRDD3; CDR3aa: CALGEGYLPYSMGDKRRVIF; CDR3nt: TGTGCTCTTGGGGAAGGTTACCTTCCCTATTCGATGGGGGATAAGCGTCGTGTCATCTTT
j_gene: TRDJ1; v_gene: TRDV1; abundance: -; d_gene: TRDD2; CDR3aa: CALGDLLPTHQGTDKLIF; CDR3nt: TGTGCTCTTGGGGATCTTCTTCCTACACACCAGGGCACCGATAAACTCATCTTT
j_gene: TRDJ1; v_gene: TRDV1; abundance: few; d_gene: -; CDR3aa: CALGETDLLYTDKLIF; CDR3nt: TGTGCTCTTGGGGAAACGGATCTACTGTACACCGATAAACTCATCTTT
j_gene: TRDJ1; v_gene: TRDV1; abundance: -; d_gene: -; CDR3aa: CALGERGQGLLGRTDKLIF; CDR3nt: TGTGCTCTTGGGGAACGGGGTCAGGGCCTACTGGGTCGGACTGATAAACTCATCTTT
j_gene: TRDJ1; v_gene: TRDV1; abundance: few; d_gene: TRDD3; CDR3aa: CALGELLLGAPWTDKLIF; CDR3nt: TGTGCTCTTGGGGAACTCCTACTGGGGGCCCCTTGGACCGATAAACTCATCTTT
j_gene: TRDJ1; v_gene: TRDV1; abundance: few; d_gene: TRDD3; CDR3aa: CALGELATNWGILDADKLIF; CDR3nt: TGTGCTCTTGGGGAACTAGCAACCAACTGGGGGATACTGGATGCCGATAAACTCATCTTT
j_gene: TRDJ1; v_gene: TRDV1; abundance: few; d_gene: TRDD3; CDR3aa: CALGEQISPTGGPTDKLIF; CDR3nt: TGTGCTCTTGGGGAACAAATTTCCCCAACTGGGGGGCCCACCGATAAACTCATCTTT
j_gene: TRDJ1; v_gene: TRDV1; abundance: -; d_gene: TRDD3; CDR3aa: CALGNTPPYWGIPYTDKLIF; CDR3nt: TGTGCTCTTGGGAATACTCCCCCGTACTGGGGGATCCCCTACACCGATAAACTCATCTTT
j_gene: TRDJ1; v_gene: TRDV1; abundance: -; d_gene: TRDD3; CDR3aa: CALGEQLLWWGMRPYTDKLIF; CDR3nt: TGTGCTCTTGGGGAACAACTTCTTTGGTGGGGGATGAGGCCCTACACCGATAAACTCATCTTT
j_gene: TRDJ1; v_gene: TRDV1; abundance: -; d_gene: TRDD3; CDR3aa: CALGERPGDTLGADKLIF; CDR3nt: TGTGCTCTTGGGGAAAGGCCTGGGGATACCTTAGGGGCCGATAAACTCATCTTT
j_gene: TRDJ1; v_gene: TRDV1; abundance: few; d_gene: TRDD3; CDR3aa: CALGHPTSVLGDTKETDKLIF; CDR3nt: TGTGCTCTTGGGCACCCTACCTCAGTACTGGGGGATACAAAGGAGACCGATAAACTCATCTTT
j_gene: TRDJ1; v_gene: TRDV1; abundance: -; d_gene: TRDD2; CDR3aa: CALGGSFLRDFGGGDYKLIF; CDR3nt: TGTGCTCTTGGAGGATCCTTCCTACGGGACTTTGGGGGAGGAGATTATAAACTCATCTTT
j_gene: TRDJ1; v_gene: TRDV1; abundance: few; d_gene: TRDD3; CDR3aa: CALGERRGWGMANYTDKLIF; CDR3nt: TGTGCTCTTGGGGAACGGCGTGGTTGGGGGATGGCCAACTACACCGATAAACTCATCTTT
j_gene: TRDJ1; v_gene: TRDV1; abundance: -; d_gene: -; CDR3aa: CALGVPPRSDWAEDKLIF; CDR3nt: TGTGCTCTTGGGGTGCCCCCCCGTTCCGACTGGGCGGAAGATAAACTCATCTTT
j_gene: TRDJ1; v_gene: TRDV1; abundance: few; d_gene: TRDD3; CDR3aa: CALGEVATSGGYNGKLIF; CDR3nt: TGTGCTCTTGGGGAAGTTGCTACGTCTGGGGGATATAATGGTAAACTCATCTTT
j_gene: TRDJ1; v_gene: TRDV1; abundance: few; d_gene: TRDD3; CDR3aa: CALGERGYGGCPNTDKLIF; CDR3nt: TGTGCTCTTGGGGAAAGGGGCTATGGGGGATGCCCTAACACCGATAAACTCATCTTT
j_gene: TRDJ1; v_gene: TRDV1; abundance: -; d_gene: -; CDR3aa: CALGAFNGGIAWGLGKLIF; CDR3nt: TGTGCTCTTGGGGCCTTTAATGGCGGTATAGCTTGGGGCCTCGGCAAACTCATCTTT
j_gene: TRDJ2; v_gene: TRDV1; abundance: few; d_gene: TRDD2; CDR3aa: CALGESRPSYGRNSSTAQLFF; CDR3nt: TGTGCTCTTGGGGAATCTCGGCCTTCCTACGGCCGAAATTCGTCGACAGCACAACTCTTCTTT
j_gene: TRDJ1; v_gene: TRDV1; abundance: -; d_gene: TRDD3; CDR3aa: CALGENRFLFLGDPAYTDKLIF; CDR3nt: TGTGCTCTTGGGGAAAACCGATTCCTGTTTCTGGGGGACCCGGCGTACACCGATAAACTCATCTTT
j_gene: TRDJ1; v_gene: TRDV1; abundance: few; d_gene: TRDD3; CDR3aa: CALGELRLGDPYTDKLIF; CDR3nt: TGTGCTCTTGGGGAACTACGTCTGGGGGATCCCTACACCGATAAACTCATCTTT
j_gene: TRDJ1; v_gene: TRDV2; abundance: few; d_gene: -; CDR3aa: CACDTERSNNTDKLIF; CDR3nt: TGTGCCTGCGACACCGAACGGTCCAATAACACCGATAAACTCATCTTT
j_gene: TRDJ2; v_gene: TRDV1; abundance: few; d_gene: TRDD2; CDR3aa: CALGLLPKPPLTAQLFF; CDR3nt: TGTGCTCTTGGGCTCCTTCCTAAACCCCCTTTGACAGCACAACTCTTCTTT
j_gene: TRDJ1; v_gene: TRAV29/DV5; abundance: few; d_gene: -; CDR3aa: CAASGPLSAKLIF; CDR3nt: TGTGCAGCAAGCGGCCCCCTGTCCGCTAAACTCATCTTT
j_gene: TRDJ1; v_gene: TRDV1; abundance: few; d_gene: TRDD3; CDR3aa: CALGEYWGINTDKLIF; CDR3nt: TGTGCTCTTGGCGAGTACTGGGGGATAAACACCGATAAACTCATCTTT
j_gene: TRDJ1; v_gene: TRDV1; abundance: few; d_gene: -; CDR3aa: CALGELFLYTDKLIF; CDR3nt: TGTGCTCTTGGGGAACTGTTCCTCTACACCGATAAACTCATCTTT
j_gene: TRDJ1; v_gene: TRDV1; abundance: -; d_gene: TRDD3; CDR3aa: CALGERRGLPEFLLGDTPARYTDKLIF; CDR3nt: TGTGCTCTTGGGGAACGGCGGGGGCTTCCCGAATTTTTACTGGGGGATACCCCTGCGAGGTACACCGATAAACTCATCTTT
j_gene: TRDJ1; v_gene: TRDV1; abundance: few; d_gene: -; CDR3aa: CALRLGTLEGYTDKLIF; CDR3nt: TGTGCTCTGCGTCTGGGGACATTAGAGGGCTACACCGATAAACTCATCTTT
j_gene: TRDJ1; v_gene: TRDV1; abundance: few; d_gene: -; CDR3aa: CALGDLLHVPPPDKLIF; CDR3nt: TGTGCTCTTGGGGACCTTCTCCACGTACCACCACCCGATAAACTCATCTTT
j_gene: TRDJ1; v_gene: TRDV1; abundance: -; d_gene: TRDD3; CDR3aa: CALGDYSELGGEKYTDKLIF; CDR3nt: TGTGCTCTTGGGGACTATTCCGAGCTTGGGGGAGAGAAGTACACCGATAAACTCATCTTT
j_gene: TRDJ1; v_gene: TRDV1; abundance: -; d_gene: TRDD3; CDR3aa: CALGELVPTAILGDTLGWADKLIF; CDR3nt: TGTGCTCTTGGGGAACTTGTTCCTACGGCAATACTGGGGGATACGCTCGGCTGGGCCGATAAACTCATCTTT
j_gene: TRDJ1; v_gene: TRDV1; abundance: few; d_gene: TRDD3; CDR3aa: CALGTYSCSGGISTDKLIF; CDR3nt: TGTGCTCTTGGGACCTATTCCTGCTCTGGGGGGATAAGCACCGATAAACTCATCTTT
j_gene: TRDJ1; v_gene: TRDV2; abundance: -; d_gene: TRDD3; CDR3aa: CACDIIVLGDTLGDKLIF; CDR3nt: TGTGCCTGTGACATTATTGTACTGGGGGATACGCTCGGCGATAAACTCATCTTT
j_gene: TRDJ1; v_gene: TRDV1; abundance: few; d_gene: TRDD3; CDR3aa: CALGEGDFF; CDR3nt: TGTGCTCTTGGGGAGGGGGATTTTTTT
j_gene: TRDJ1; v_gene: TRDV1; abundance: few; d_gene: -; CDR3aa: CALGELWLKLIF; CDR3nt: TGTGCTCTTGGGGAACTTTGGCTAAAACTCATCTTT
j_gene: TRDJ1; v_gene: TRDV1; abundance: -; d_gene: TRDD3; CDR3aa: CALGFLWKSLGDTATDKLIF; CDR3nt: TGTGCTCTTGGATTCCTCTGGAAGTCGCTGGGGGATACGGCCACCGATAAACTCATCTTT
j_gene: TRDJ1; v_gene: TRDV1; abundance: -; d_gene: TRDD2; CDR3aa: CALGELGGLRATFLQVSGGPYTDKLIF; CDR3nt: TGTGCTCTTGGGGAACTGGGGGGTCTCCGGGCTACCTTCCTACAGGTTAGTGGGGGACCCTACACCGATAAACTCATCTTT
j_gene: TRDJ1; v_gene: TRDV1; abundance: -; d_gene: TRDD3; CDR3aa: CALGEHDFPGGQNRYTDKLIF; CDR3nt: TGTGCTCTTGGGGAACACGATTTCCCTGGGGGACAGAATAGGTACACCGATAAACTCATCTTT
j_gene: TRDJ1; v_gene: TRDV1; abundance: -; d_gene: TRDD3; CDR3aa: CALGVPPSLIGDTGNGDKLIF; CDR3nt: TGTGCTCTTGGGGTTCCCCCTTCCTTGATCGGGGATACGGGAAATGGCGATAAACTCATCTTT
j_gene: TRDJ1; v_gene: TRDV1; abundance: -; d_gene: -; CDR3aa: CALGEIPFATDKLIF; CDR3nt: TGTGCTCTTGGGGAGATACCCTTCGCCACCGATAAACTCATCTTT